Following are 11 T cell receptor beta chains from one sample sequenced in a study of T cells in Graves' hyperthyroidism and ophthalmopathy. Amplification targeted TCR beta CDR3 regions from RNA transcripts. Carried out on the TCR CDR3, a first-round RT-PCR used the HTBI primer set. Using its own MiXCR run on the multiplex PCR reads, TCRdb lists one record per CDR3 protein. The table shows under 300,000 distinct CDR3 sequences, with about an eighth occurring only once. The sample taken for sequencing was blood. The receptors originated from a woman in her 30s with Graves' hyperthyroidism that later progressed to Graves' ophthalmopathy.

This clonotype was counted ten times or more. The rearrangement links TRBV20-1 to TRBJ2-7; tentatively, D is TRBD2 (6 bases). Germline values: CDR1 DFQATT, CDR2 SNEGSKA (reference sequence). The CDR3 runs to 13 residues. Trimming cost V 4 bases and J 3 bases, with 13 bases left between them. The DNA for the CDR3 is TGCAGTGCTAACCGGGAGCTAGGCTACGAGCAGTACTTC. Translated: CSANRELGYEQYF.

In this sample, this clonotype turned up many times. The chain employs TRBV2 and TRBJ1-2; D is unclear. Germline assignment: CDR1 SNHLY and CDR2 FYNNEI. V was trimmed by 4 bases and J by 5 bases, leaving 11 bases between them. The CDR3 runs to 13 residues. CDR3 nucleotide sequence: TGTGCCAGCAGTGGCTTCCAAGGATATGGCTACACCTTC. Translating it yields CASSGFQGYGYTF.

In its sample, this clonotype was seen many times. The rearrangement links TRBV28 to TRBJ2-7, with a weak D call TRBD1 (6 bases). The length of the CDR3 is 16 residues. The germline V gene encodes CDR1 MDHEN and CDR2 SYDVKM. V was clipped by 6 bases and J by 1 base, with 19 bases between them. The DNA of the CDR3 is TGTGCCAGCAGCACCCAAAAGACAGGTAGATCCTACGAGCAGTACTTC. It is translated as CASSTQKTGRSYEQYF.

There are many counts of this clonotype. V gene TRBV7-2 combines with J gene TRBJ2-5; D possibly corresponds to TRBD2 (6 bases). V was pared by 5 bases and J by 1 base, with 14 bases between. Germline CDR1 reads SGHTA; CDR2 reads FQGNSA. This CDR3 region has 15 residues. The CDR3 region is CASSPIADFQETQYF. The CDR3 coding sequence is TGTGCCAGCAGCCCTATAGCGGACTTCCAAGAGACCCAGTACTTC.

This chain connects TRBV15 to TRBJ2-1; 10 bases line up with TRBD2. This CDR3 spans 15 amino acids. Germline V gives CDR1 LNHNV, CDR2 YYDKDF (reference sequence). Trimming removed 0 bases from V and 8 bases from J; junction bases left unmatched: 4. The CDR3 sequence: CATSREASGSYEQFF. CDR3 bases: TGTGCCACCAGCAGAGAGGCTAGCGGGAGCTATGAGCAGTTCTTC. Full variable domain (remainder filled in from reference TRBV15 and TRBJ2-1): DAMVIQNPRYQVTQFGKPVTLSCSQTLNHNVMYWYQQKSSQAPKLLFHYYDKDFNNEADTPDNFQSRRPNTSFCFLDIRSPGLGDTAMYLCATSREASGSYEQFFGPGTRLTVL.

This clonotype was seen many times. V is TRBV20-1 and J is TRBJ2-7; D could derive from TRBD1 or TRBD2 (5 bases each). Deletions cut 6 bases from V and 7 bases from J, with 10 bases between. The germline gives CDR1 DFQATT, CDR2 SNEGSKA (reference sequence). The CDR3 runs to 10 residues. Written as DNA, the CDR3 is TGCAGTGCGGGGACCTTGGAGCAGTACTTC. It encodes CSAGTLEQYF.

This rearrangement joins TRBV5-6 to TRBJ2-6, with D perhaps TRBD2 (5 bases). Trimming left V 2 bases short and J 0 bases short, with 9 bases between. The CDR3 length is 16 residues. Germline CDR1 SGHDT, CDR2 YYEEEE. CDR3 sequence reads: CASSLGLYSGANVLTF. CDR3 bases: TGTGCCAGCAGCTTAGGACTGTACTCTGGGGCCAACGTCCTGACTTTC.

Many counts were recorded for this clonotype. The chain joins TRBV28 to TRBJ2-5; 7 bases fit TRBD1. V lost 3 bases to trimming and J lost 2 bases; unmatched junction nucleotides: 3. The germline V gene has CDR1 MDHEN and CDR2 SYDVKM. The CDR3 is 14 amino acids. In DNA form, the CDR3 reads TGTGCCAGCAGTTTTGCCAGGGGGCAAGAGACCCAGTACTTC. This codes for CASSFARGQETQYF. Full variable domain (rest looked up from reference TRBV28 and TRBJ2-5): DVKVTQSSRYLVKRTGEKVFLECVQDMDHENMFWYRQDPGLGLRLIYFSYDVKMKEKGDIPEGYSVSREKKERFSLILESASTNQTSMYLCASSFARGQETQYFGPGTRLLVL.

This clonotype was picked up many times. The CDR3 DNA sequence: TGTGCCAGCAGTTCCGTAGCGGGAGTACCCGGGGAGCTGTTTTTT. Translated: CASSSVAGVPGELFF. J is TRBJ2-2 and V is TRBV28; TRBD2 agrees at 9 bases. CDR3 length: 15 residues. Germline loops: CDR1 MDHEN, CDR2 SYDVKM. V was pared by 4 bases and J by 6 bases, with 6 bases of the junction left unmatched.

Concerning this clonotype: This may be a read error: a much more frequent sequence differs by one nucleotide. V is TRBV7-9 and J is TRBJ2-5; a possible D gene is TRBD1 (5 bases). V lost 2 bases to trimming and J lost 0 bases, with 16 bases between them. The CDR3 is 17 amino acids. Germline CDR1 SEHNR, CDR2 FQNEAQ (reference sequence). This CDR3 reads CASSLSPLATDQETQYF. CDR3 sequence (DNA): TGTGCCAGCAGCTTAAGTCCATTGGCGACAGACCAAGAGACCCAGTACTTC. Using reference TRBV7-9 and TRBJ2-5 for the parts outside the CDR3, the full variable domain is DTGVSQNPRHKITKRGQNVTFRCDPISEHNRLYWYRQTLGQGPEFLTYFQNEAQLEKSRLLSDRFSAERPKGSFSTLEIQRTEQGDSAMYLCASSLSPLATDQETQYFGPGTRLLVL.

This clonotype turned up a few times. The chain recombines TRBV6-1 with TRBJ2-5, with a tentative D call TRBD1 (5 bases). Germline assignment: CDR1 MNHNS and CDR2 SASEGT. The CDR3 length is 13 residues. The V end lost 6 bases, the J end lost 5 bases, and 13 bases lay between the germline ends. The CDR3: CASSPTGWETQYF. CDR3 bases: TGTGCCAGCAGCCCCACAGGTTGGGAGACCCAGTACTTC.